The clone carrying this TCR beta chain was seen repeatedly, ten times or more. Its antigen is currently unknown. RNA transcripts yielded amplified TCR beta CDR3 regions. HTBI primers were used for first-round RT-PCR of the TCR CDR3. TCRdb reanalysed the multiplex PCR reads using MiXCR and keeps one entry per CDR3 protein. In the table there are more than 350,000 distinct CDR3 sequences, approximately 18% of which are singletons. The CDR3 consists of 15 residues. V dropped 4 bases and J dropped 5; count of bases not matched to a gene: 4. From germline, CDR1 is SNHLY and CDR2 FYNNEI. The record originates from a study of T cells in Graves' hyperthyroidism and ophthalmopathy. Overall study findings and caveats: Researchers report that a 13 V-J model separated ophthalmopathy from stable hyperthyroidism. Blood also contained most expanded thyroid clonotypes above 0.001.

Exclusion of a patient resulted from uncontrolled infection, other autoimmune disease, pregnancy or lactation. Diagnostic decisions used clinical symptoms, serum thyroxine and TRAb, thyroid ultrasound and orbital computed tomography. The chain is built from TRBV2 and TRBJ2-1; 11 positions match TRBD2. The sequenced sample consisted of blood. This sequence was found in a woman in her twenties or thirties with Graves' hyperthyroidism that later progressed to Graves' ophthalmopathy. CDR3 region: CASSATSGGDNEQFF. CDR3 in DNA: TGTGCCAGCAGTGCCACTAGCGGGGGTGACAATGAGCAGTTCTTC.